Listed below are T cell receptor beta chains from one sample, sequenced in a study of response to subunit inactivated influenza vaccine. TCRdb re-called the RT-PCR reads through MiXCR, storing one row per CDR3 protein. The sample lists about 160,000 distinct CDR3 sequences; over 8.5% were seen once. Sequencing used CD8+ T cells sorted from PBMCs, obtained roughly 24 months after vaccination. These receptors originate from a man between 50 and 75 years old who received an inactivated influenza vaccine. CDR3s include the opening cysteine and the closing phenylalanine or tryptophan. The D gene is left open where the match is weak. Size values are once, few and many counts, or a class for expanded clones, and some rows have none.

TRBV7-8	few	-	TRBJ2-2	CASSLLRITNTGELFF	TGTGCCAGCAGCTTACTTAGGATCACGAACACCGGGGAGCTGTTTTTT
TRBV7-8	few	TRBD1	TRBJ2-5	CASSLDRGDLTKTQYF	TGTGCCAGCAGCTTAGACAGGGGGGACCTTACGAAGACCCAGTACTTC
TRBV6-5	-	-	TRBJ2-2	CASSTRTGELFF	TGTGCCAGCAGTACCCGGACTGGGGAGCTGTTTTTT
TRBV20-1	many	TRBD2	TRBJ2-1	CSARDLLAGDYNEQFF	TGCAGTGCTAGAGACCTACTAGCGGGGGACTACAATGAGCAGTTCTTC
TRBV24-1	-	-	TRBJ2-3	CATSDFRDSTDTQYF	TGTGCCACCAGTGATTTTAGGGACAGCACAGATACGCAGTATTTT
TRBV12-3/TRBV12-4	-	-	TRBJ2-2	CASSLDANTGELFF	TGTGCCAGCAGTTTAGACGCGAACACCGGGGAGCTGTTTTTT
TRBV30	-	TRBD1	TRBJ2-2	CAWANWGQKDANTGELFF	TGTGCCTGGGCTAACTGGGGACAGAAGGATGCGAACACCGGGGAGCTGTTTTTT
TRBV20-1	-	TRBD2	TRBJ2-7	CSARDVKAGGPVNEQYF	TGCAGTGCTAGAGATGTAAAAGCGGGAGGGCCGGTCAACGAGCAGTACTTC
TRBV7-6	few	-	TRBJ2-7	CASSLEDLDSPYEQYF	TGTGCCAGCAGCTTAGAAGATTTGGACTCCCCCTACGAGCAGTACTTC
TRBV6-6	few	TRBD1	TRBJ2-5	CASQQGPFQETQYF	TGTGCCAGTCAACAGGGGCCTTTCCAAGAGACCCAGTACTTC
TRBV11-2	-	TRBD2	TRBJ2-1	CASSLSGTSGNEQFF	TGTGCCAGCAGCTTAAGCGGGACTAGCGGTAATGAGCAGTTCTTC
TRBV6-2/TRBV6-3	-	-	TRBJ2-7	CASSYFREQYF	TGTGCCAGCAGTTACTTTCGGGAGCAGTACTTC
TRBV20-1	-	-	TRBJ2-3	CSAPRGGSATTDTQYF	TGCAGTGCCCCTCGGGGCGGCAGTGCAACCACAGATACGCAGTATTTT
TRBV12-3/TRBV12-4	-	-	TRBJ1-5	CASSLSVQAEQPQHF	TGTGCCAGCAGTTTATCAGTACAGGCGGAGCAGCCCCAGCATTTT
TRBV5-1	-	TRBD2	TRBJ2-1	CASSLPLAGGIGDEQFF	TGCGCCAGCAGCCTTCCCCTAGCGGGAGGCATAGGAGATGAGCAGTTCTTC
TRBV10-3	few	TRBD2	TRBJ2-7	CAIMSGGEEEQYF	TGTGCCATCATGTCGGGAGGAGAAGAGGAGCAGTACTTC
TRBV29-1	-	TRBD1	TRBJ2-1	CSVPTGVEQFF	TGCAGCGTACCGACAGGGGTTGAGCAGTTCTTC
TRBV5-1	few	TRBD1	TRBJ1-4	CASSGPGQGRGEKLFF	TGCGCCAGCAGCGGACCGGGACAGGGTAGAGGAGAAAAACTGTTTTTT
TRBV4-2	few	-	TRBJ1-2	CASSQARQSDYGYTF	TGTGCCAGCAGCCAAGCACGACAGTCCGACTATGGCTACACCTTC
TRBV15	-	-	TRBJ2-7	CATRDLRYEQYF	TGTGCCACCAGAGACCTCAGGTACGAGCAGTACTTC
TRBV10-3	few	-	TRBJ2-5	CAISESDETQYF	TGTGCCATCAGTGAGTCTGATGAGACCCAGTACTTC
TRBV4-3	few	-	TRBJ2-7	CASSQGVAGASYEQYF	TGCGCCAGCAGCCAAGGAGTCGCGGGTGCCTCCTACGAGCAGTACTTC
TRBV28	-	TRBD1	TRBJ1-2	CASSPTGANYGYTF	TGTGCCAGCAGTCCAACAGGGGCCAACTATGGCTACACCTTC
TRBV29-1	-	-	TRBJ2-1	CSVEDFGGATYNEQFF	TGCAGCGTTGAAGATTTTGGGGGGGCTACCTACAATGAGCAGTTCTTC
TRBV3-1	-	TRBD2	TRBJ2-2	CASSFGLAGELFF	TGTGCCAGCAGCTTCGGACTAGCGGGGGAGCTGTTTTTT
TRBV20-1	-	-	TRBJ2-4	CSFRRGDAGANENIQYF	TGCAGTTTCCGTAGGGGGGATGCGGGAGCGAATGAAAACATTCAGTACTTC
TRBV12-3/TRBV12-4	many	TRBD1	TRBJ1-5	CASSLATGIYSNQPQHF	TGTGCCAGCAGTTTAGCGACAGGGATTTATAGCAATCAGCCCCAGCATTTT
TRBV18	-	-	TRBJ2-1	CASSPLLAAAYNEQFF	TGTGCCAGCTCACCGCTATTAGCAGCCGCATACAATGAGCAGTTCTTC
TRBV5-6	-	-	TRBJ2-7	CASSLARRFEQYF	TGTGCCAGCAGCTTGGCCCGTCGATTTGAGCAGTACTTC
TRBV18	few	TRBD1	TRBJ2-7	CASAAGGYEQYF	TGTGCCAGCGCGGCAGGGGGCTACGAGCAGTACTTC
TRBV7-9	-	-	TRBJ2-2	CASGFNTGELFF	TGTGCCAGCGGATTTAACACCGGGGAGCTGTTTTTT
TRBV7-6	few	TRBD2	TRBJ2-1	CASSFFTYGVAGVGEQFF	TGTGCCAGCAGCTTTTTCACGTATGGTGTTGCGGGAGTAGGTGAGCAGTTCTTC
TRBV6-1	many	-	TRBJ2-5	CASRQGGPETQYF	TGTGCCAGCAGGCAAGGGGGTCCGGAGACCCAGTACTTC
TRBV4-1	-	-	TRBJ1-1	CASSQWTVTGATEAFF	TGCGCCAGCAGCCAATGGACGGTAACTGGGGCCACTGAAGCTTTCTTT
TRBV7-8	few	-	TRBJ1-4	CASSSTGQATNEKLFF	TGTGCCAGCAGCTCTACAGGGCAAGCAACTAATGAAAAACTGTTTTTT